A selection of T cell receptor beta chains follows, all from one sample in a study of blood T cell repertoires in COVID-19. Generated by immunoSEQ multiplex PCR, the TCRdb table keeps only in-frame clones and is missing some. The table includes under 250,000 clones, 70% to 90% detected once. Sequencing was performed on peripheral blood. These receptors came from a man aged 50-60 years with acute or convalescent COVID-19. The CDR3 runs from the conserved cysteine through the conserved F or W. A D gene is named only where the DNA matches it firmly. Clone size, where shown, is once, few, many, or a class for clones that have expanded.

clone_size | d_call | j_call | v_call | cdr3_nt | cdr3_aa
. | . | TRBJ1-2 | TRBV7-9 | TGTGCCAGCATCATTTTGGGGGCGCAAGGCTATGGCTACACCTTC | CASIILGAQGYGYTF
few | TRBD1 | TRBJ1-2 | TRBV10-3 | TGTGCCATCAACCCGGGACAGACGCTTCTTGGCTATGGCTACACCTTC | CAINPGQTLLGYGYTF
once | TRBD1 | TRBJ1-2 | TRBV18 | TGTGCCAGCTCGCCGGACAGGGGGATCTATGGCTACACCTTC | CASSPDRGIYGYTF
. | . | TRBJ1-5 | TRBV19 | TGTGCCAGTACCTCCAGCCAGAGGGACTATCAGCCCCAGCATTTT | CASTSSQRDYQPQHF
. | TRBD2 | TRBJ2-1 | TRBV7-3 | TGTGCCAGCAGCTTAGGCTCTAGCGGGGCTTTTAATGAGCAGTTCTTC | CASSLGSSGAFNEQFF
. | . | TRBJ2-3 | TRBV10-1 | TGCGCCAGCAGTAGTTACACCACAGATACGCAGTATTTT | CASSSYTTDTQYF
. | TRBD1 | TRBJ2-4 | TRBV19 | TGTGCCAGTAGTTTCGCCGGGACAGGGAAAAACATTCAGTACTTC | CASSFAGTGKNIQYF
. | . | TRBJ2-3 | TRBV19 | TGTGCCAGTAGCCAACAGGGATTAGGAGATACGCAGTATTTT | CASSQQGLGDTQYF
few | . | TRBJ1-2 | TRBV12-5 | TGTGCTAGTGGTTTGACAACTGTGAGGCATGGCTACACCTTC | CASGLTTVRHGYTF
. | . | TRBJ1-1 | TRBV6-5 | TGTGCCAGCACCGCACAGGGCATGAACACTGAAGCTTTCTTT | CASTAQGMNTEAFF
. | . | TRBJ2-7 | TRBV3-1/TRBV3-2 | TGTGCCAGCAGCCAAGTGGGGCAGGCCGCCTACGAGCAGTACTTC | CASSQVGQAAYEQYF
. | TRBD1 | TRBJ2-7 | TRBV11-3 | TGTGCCAGCAGCCTGCAGGGGGACGGTGGCTACGAGCAGTACTTC | CASSLQGDGGYEQYF
. | TRBD1 | TRBJ2-1 | TRBV6-5 | TGTGCCAGCTCGACAGGGGTAGACTCCTACAATGAGCAGTTCTTC | CASSTGVDSYNEQFF
. | TRBD1 | TRBJ1-1 | TRBV5-1 | TGCGCCAGCAGCTTGAACAGGGGGACAGGGTACACTGAAGCTTTCTTT | CASSLNRGTGYTEAFF
. | TRBD2 | TRBJ2-1 | TRBV4-1 | TGCGCCAGCAGACTAGCGGGGGGGCCGGACAATGAGCAGTTCTTC | CASRLAGGPDNEQFF
. | . | TRBJ1-1 | TRBV15 | TGTGCCACCAGCAGGGGGCAAGTGAACACTGAAGCTTTCTTT | CATSRGQVNTEAFF
. | . | TRBJ2-3 | TRBV2 | TGTGCCAGCAGTGATGGCACACAAAGCACAGATACGCAGTATTTT | CASSDGTQSTDTQYF
once | . | TRBJ1-1 | TRBV27 | TGTGCCAGCAGAGGGGGGGCCCAGGCTGAAGCTTTCTTT | CASRGGAQAEAFF
. | . | TRBJ1-1 | TRBV28 | TGTGCCAGCAGTTGGACACTAATGAACACTGAAGCTTTCTTT | CASSWTLMNTEAFF
. | . | TRBJ2-7 | TRBV6-5 | TGTGCCAGCAGTTACTCGGGGACAAACCCTAACGAGCAGTACTTC | CASSYSGTNPNEQYF
. | TRBD1 | TRBJ1-2 | TRBV5-1 | TGCGCCAGCAGCCCATCGACAGGACAGGGACAAGGTGGCTACACCTTC | CASSPSTGQGQGGYTF
. | . | TRBJ1-1 | TRBV15 | TGTGCCACCAGCAGAGCGGCAGACAGAACTGAAGCTTTCTTT | CATSRAADRTEAFF
. | TRBD1 | TRBJ2-3 | TRBV5-1 | TGCGCCAGTATGACAGGGGCCTACACAGATACGCAGTATTTT | CASMTGAYTDTQYF
. | TRBD1 | TRBJ2-5 | TRBV28 | TGTGCCAGCAGTTCTGACAGGGGGGTTTGGGAGACCCAGTACTTC | CASSSDRGVWETQYF
. | . | TRBJ2-7 | TRBV6-5 | TGTGCCAGCAGGAAAGGGCAGGGGCCGACCTACGAGCAGTACTTC | CASRKGQGPTYEQYF
. | TRBD1 | TRBJ2-5 | TRBV7-8 | TGTGCCAGCAGCGCCCGACAGGGGCAAGAGACCCAGTACTTC | CASSARQGQETQYF
. | . | TRBJ2-7 | TRBV27 | TGTGCCAGCAGTTTAGGTGTACAGGGCTACGAGCAGTACTTC | CASSLGVQGYEQYF
. | . | TRBJ1-1 | TRBV12-3/TRBV12-4 | TGTGCCAGCAGTTTACAGATGGACACTGAAGCTTTCTTT | CASSLQMDTEAFF
. | . | TRBJ1-1 | TRBV6-4 | TGTGCCAGCAGTGTCACGGACAGCACTGAAGCTTTCTTT | CASSVTDSTEAFF
. | TRBD2 | TRBJ2-7 | TRBV6-5 | TGTGCCAGCAGGGCTAGCGGGGAGCTCTACGAGCAGTACTTC | CASRASGELYEQYF
. | TRBD1 | TRBJ2-7 | TRBV11-3 | TGTGCCAGCAGCTTAGATTTTTCTTTGACAGGGGGCGCGTCCGAGCAGTACTTC | CASSLDFSLTGGASEQYF
many | . | TRBJ2-7 | TRBV28 | TGTGCCAGCAGTCCCTTCGCCTACGAGCAGTACTTC | CASSPFAYEQYF
once | TRBD1 | TRBJ1-1 | TRBV18 | TGTGCCAGCTCACCAGTGACAGGGGGCGCGAGTACTGAAGCTTTCTTT | CASSPVTGGASTEAFF
. | . | TRBJ2-5 | TRBV4-1 | TGCGCCAGCAGCCAAGATCGGGAGCCCGAGACCCAGTACTTC | CASSQDREPETQYF
. | TRBD2 | TRBJ2-7 | TRBV7-9 | TGTGCCAGCAGCTCACAATACGGGACTAGCGGATACGAGCAGTACTTC | CASSSQYGTSGYEQYF
once | TRBD2 | TRBJ2-7 | TRBV11-2 | TGTGCCAGCAGCTCGAAGACTAGCGGGGGGTTAAGAGAGCAGTACTTC | CASSSKTSGGLREQYF
. | TRBD1 | TRBJ2-7 | TRBV18 | TGTGCCAGCGGGCGGGCTCTCAGGGGGAACGAGCAGTACTTC | CASGRALRGNEQYF
. | . | TRBJ2-1 | TRBV27 | TGTGCCAGCAGTCTAGCAGGGACAAACAATGAGCAGTTCTTC | CASSLAGTNNEQFF
. | . | TRBJ1-3 | TRBV6-5 | TGTGCCAGCAGTTACTCGATGCCCGGGACTGGAAACACCATATATTTT | CASSYSMPGTGNTIYF
. | TRBD2 | TRBJ2-5 | TRBV27 | TGTGCCAGCAGTTTATTCGGGGGGGGAGAGACCCAGTACTTC | CASSLFGGGETQYF
. | TRBD1 | TRBJ1-1 | TRBV7-2 | TGTGCCAGCACCCCGGGGGCAGGGGGAAAAGCTTTCTTT | CASTPGAGGKAFF
. | TRBD2 | TRBJ2-7 | TRBV11-2 | TGTGCCAGCAGCTTAACTAGCGGGACCTTCTACGAGCAGTACTTC | CASSLTSGTFYEQYF
. | TRBD1 | TRBJ2-2 | TRBV2 | TGTGCCGGAAGGGACAGGGGAGGCACCGGGGAGCTGTTTTTT | CAGRDRGGTGELFF
. | . | TRBJ1-1 | TRBV9 | TGTGCCAGCAGCGTAGACGTCGGGAGGCAGGGTGACACTGAAGCTTTCTTT | CASSVDVGRQGDTEAFF
. | TRBD2 | TRBJ2-2 | TRBV5-1 | TGCGCCAGCAGCTTGGGTGCGGGGGGCTCCTATAACACCGGGGAGCTGTTTTTT | CASSLGAGGSYNTGELFF
. | TRBD1 | TRBJ1-1 | TRBV7-9 | TGTGCCAGCAGCTTAGCCGACAGGGGAAACACTGAAGCTTTCTTT | CASSLADRGNTEAFF